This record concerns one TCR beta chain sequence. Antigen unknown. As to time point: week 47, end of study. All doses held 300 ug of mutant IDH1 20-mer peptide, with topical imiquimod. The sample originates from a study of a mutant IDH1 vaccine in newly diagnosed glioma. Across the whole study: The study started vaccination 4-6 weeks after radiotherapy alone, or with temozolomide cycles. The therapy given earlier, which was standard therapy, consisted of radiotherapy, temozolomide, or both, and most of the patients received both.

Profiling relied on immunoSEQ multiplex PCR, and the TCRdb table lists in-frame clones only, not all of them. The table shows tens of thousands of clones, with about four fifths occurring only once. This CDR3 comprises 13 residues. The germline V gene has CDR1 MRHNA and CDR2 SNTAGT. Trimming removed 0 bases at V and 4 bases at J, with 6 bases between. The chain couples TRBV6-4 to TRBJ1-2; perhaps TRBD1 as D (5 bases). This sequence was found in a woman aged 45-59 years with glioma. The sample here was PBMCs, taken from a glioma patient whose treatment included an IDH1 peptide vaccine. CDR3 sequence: CASSDSRGYGYTF. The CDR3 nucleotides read TGTGCCAGCAGTGACTCGAGGGGCTATGGCTACACCTTC.